This TCR beta chain was recorded in a study of blood T cell repertoires in COVID-19. Study in general: Sites in the United States, Italy and Spain provided acute and convalescent COVID-19 samples.

The assay was immunoSEQ multiplex PCR, and TCRdb's table has in-frame clones only and misses some. The table has about 240,000 clones, around 85% seen once. Germline CDR1 GTSNPN, CDR2 SVGIG (reference sequence). Trimming took 6 bases from V and 0 from J, leaving 12 bases between them. The CDR3 totals 14 residues. Specimen: peripheral blood. The clonotype comes from a man between 60 and 70 years old with acute or convalescent COVID-19. The chain combines TRBV30 with TRBJ2-1; D ambiguous. The CDR3 DNA is TGTGCCTGCCAGACTGCTAGCTCCTACAATGAGCAGTTCTTC. Translating gives CACQTASSYNEQFF.